The 29 T cell receptor beta chains listed next were all sequenced from one sample in a study of CD8+ T cells in alopecia areata. Sample treatment: oral pan-JAK inhibitor, 5-10 mg twice daily. Extracted RNA was reverse transcribed into cDNA, the sequencing template. Repertoires were generated with immunoSEQ multiplex PCR, while TCRdb's copy carries only in-frame clones and drops some. The sample yields about 190,000 clones, 55% to 70% seen once. Sequencing used CD4+ T cells sorted from blood, obtained at week 4, from a patient treated with tofacitinib. These receptors were collected from a human donor with alopecia areata.

The J gene is TRBJ2-1, the V gene TRBV5-1, with a weak D call TRBD1 (5 bases). The ends were cut back, 4 bases at V and 8 bases at J, with 13 bases in the middle. CDR1 and CDR2 from the germline V gene are SGHRS and YFSETQ. This CDR3 contains 13 residues. The CDR3 is CASSPWQGYEQFF. For the CDR3, the DNA is TGCGCCAGCAGCCCGTGGCAGGGATATGAGCAGTTCTTC.

V usage is TRBV11-3 and J usage is TRBJ1-2; 11 bases fit TRBD1. V was clipped by 5 bases and J by 6 bases; unmatched bases: 5. The V gene's germline CDR1 is SGHNT and CDR2 YENEEA. The CDR3 is 14 residues long. CDR3 protein: CASSPGQGAHGYTF. CDR3 sequence (DNA): TGTGCCAGCAGCCCTGGACAGGGGGCGCATGGCTACACCTTC.

This clone was detected once. The gene calls are TRBV5-1 and TRBJ2-7; TRBD2 matches at 15 bases. The V gene's germline CDR1 is SGHRS and CDR2 YFSETQ. CDR3 length: 17 residues. The junction had 6 bases not matched to a gene; V was cut back by 4 bases and J by 1 base. This chain's CDR3 is CASSLGLAGGRSYEQYF. As DNA, the CDR3 is TGCGCCAGCAGCCTAGGACTAGCGGGGGGGCGATCCTACGAGCAGTACTTC.

The V gene is TRBV19, the J gene TRBJ2-5, with 10 nucleotides matching TRBD2. The CDR3 totals 15 residues. With 6 bases clipped from V and 4 bases from J, the junction kept 8 bases outside the gene matches. Germline CDR1 reads LNHDA; CDR2 reads SQIVND (reference sequence). The CDR3 DNA reads as TGTGCCAGTAGCAGCGGGGGGGCCTTTGGAGAGACCCAGTACTTC. This encodes CASSSGGAFGETQYF. The full variable domain, in which reference TRBV19 and TRBJ2-5 provide the parts outside the CDR3, is DGGITQSPKYLFRKEGQNVTLSCEQNLNHDAMYWYRQDPGQGLRLIYYSQIVNDFQKGDIAEGYSVSREKKESFPLTVTSAQKNPTAFYLCASSSGGAFGETQYFGPGTRLLVL.

About this clone: Germline and junction disagree at one end, which may indicate a read error. This rearrangement joins TRBV15 to TRBJ2-4, with a weak D call TRBD2 (6 bases). CDR1 LNHNV and CDR2 YYDKDF come from the germline V gene (reference sequence). CDR3 length: 13 residues. The CDR3 protein is CATSRDRGGSENF. The CDR3 DNA follows: TGTGCCACCAGCAGAGATCGGGGAGGCTCAGAGAACTTC.

The rearrangement links TRBV2 to TRBJ1-2; a possible D gene is TRBD1 (6 bases). Trimming pared 6 bases from V and 4 bases from J, leaving 15 bases between. The CDR3 loop spans 14 amino acids. Germline lookup yields CDR1 SNHLY and CDR2 FYNNEI. Written as DNA, the CDR3 is TGTGCCAGCAGCCTTCGGACAGAAAGCTATGGCTACACCTTC. Its protein product is CASSLRTESYGYTF.

J is TRBJ2-7 and V is TRBV7-2; 7 bases align to TRBD2. Germline CDR1 and CDR2: SGHTA and FQGNSA. The CDR3 runs to 12 residues. With V trimmed by 5 bases and J by 4 bases, 2 bases remained unmatched. The CDR3 DNA reads as TGTGCCAGCAGCCCCGGGGGGTACGAGCAGTACTTC. Residues: CASSPGGYEQYF.

This clone came up once. V gene TRBV7-2 combines with J gene TRBJ2-5; 9 bases map to TRBD1. From germline, CDR1 is SGHTA and CDR2 FQGNSA. This CDR3 has 16 residues. The V segment lost 5 bases and the J segment 1 base; nucleotides outside the gene matches: 8. The DNA of the CDR3 is TGTGCCAGCAGCGAACAGGGGGCCAAGATCCAAGAGACCCAGTACTTC. Translated, it gives CASSEQGAKIQETQYF.

In its sample, this clone was seen a few times. The chain joins TRBV4-2 to TRBJ1-2; maybe TRBD1 (5 bases). In germline, CDR1 is LGHNA, CDR2 YNFKEQ. The CDR3 consists of 15 residues. The germline V and J ends were trimmed by 1 base and 6 bases, with 15 bases remaining between them. The CDR3 region is CASSQAEGEKNGYTF. CDR3 nucleotide sequence: TGTGCCAGCAGCCAAGCCGAAGGGGAGAAGAATGGCTACACCTTC.

Details on this clone: Other DNA sequences from this sample encode an identical CDR3 as well. The chain carries TRBV30 and TRBJ1-1; no clear D gene. V shed 0 bases and J shed 4 bases, with 9 bases lying between them. CDR3 length: 13 amino acids. Germline loops: CDR1 GTSNPN, CDR2 SVGIG (reference sequence). The CDR3 reads CAWSVQRGTEAFF. The CDR3 nucleotides read TGTGCCTGGAGTGTACAGCGGGGCACTGAAGCTTTCTTT.

The chain carries TRBV6-5 and TRBJ2-7, with D perhaps matching TRBD2 (6 bases). The CDR3 is made up of 15 amino acids. CDR1 and CDR2 (germline): MNHEY, SVGAGI. Trimming left V 6 bases short and J 4 bases short, with 19 bases between. In DNA, the CDR3 is TGTGCCAGCAGCTCCCCCAGACGAGGGAGGTACGAGCAGTACTTC. Protein product: CASSSPRRGRYEQYF.

The genes are TRBV29-1 and TRBJ2-2; a possible D gene is TRBD1 (6 bases). CDR3 length: 14 amino acids. The ends were cut back, 7 bases at V and 5 bases at J, with 17 bases in the middle. Per germline, CDR1 SQVTM and CDR2 ANQGSEA. This CDR3 reads CSARPNDRTGELFF. CDR3 DNA sequence: TGCAGCGCCCGCCCCAACGACAGGACCGGGGAGCTGTTTTTT.

The J gene is TRBJ1-6, the V gene TRBV30, with 8 bases aligning to TRBD1. There are 13 residues in the CDR3. J gave up 11 bases and V 3 bases, and 6 bases lay outside the gene matches. Germline CDR1 and CDR2: GTSNPN and SVGIG (reference sequence). CDR3 sequence: CAWRRETGAPLHF. DNA for the CDR3: TGTGCCTGGAGACGTGAGACAGGGGCACCCCTCCACTTT.

The chain couples TRBV29-1 to TRBJ2-7, with D tentatively TRBD2 (6 bases). Trimming left V 4 bases short and J 9 bases short, with 13 bases between. This CDR3 has 11 residues. CDR1 SQVTM and CDR2 ANQGSEA come from the germline V gene. As DNA, the CDR3 is TGCAGCGTTGGATCGGGGGAACCGCAGTACTTC. Residues: CSVGSGEPQYF.

V usage is TRBV30 and J usage is TRBJ2-4; D is ambiguous. CDR3 length: 13 residues. Germline V CDR1 and CDR2: GTSNPN, SVGIG (reference sequence). Trimming shortened V by 1 base and J by 0 bases, and 4 bases separated the two germline ends. The CDR3 loop reads CAWSGRAKNIQYF. CDR3 bases: TGTGCCTGGAGTGGACGAGCCAAAAACATTCAGTACTTC.

This rearrangement joins TRBV29-1 to TRBJ1-1, with D perhaps matching TRBD1 (6 bases). The CDR3 spans 12 residues. Deletions cut 5 bases from V and 5 bases from J, with 12 bases between. From germline, CDR1 is SQVTM and CDR2 ANQGSEA. CDR3 sequence: CSVNREKTEAFF. In nucleotides, the CDR3 is TGCAGCGTTAACAGGGAGAAGACTGAAGCTTTCTTT. The full variable domain, with the rest looked up from reference TRBV29-1 and TRBJ1-1, is SAVISQKPSRDICQRGTSLTIQCQVDSQVTMMFWYRQQPGQSLTLIATANQGSEATYESGFVIDKFPISRPNLTFSTLTVSNMSPEDSSIYLCSVNREKTEAFFGQGTRLTVV.

The chain combines TRBV5-4 with TRBJ2-3; 9 bases are shared with TRBD2. V was clipped by 4 bases and J by 5 bases; unmatched bases: 5. The germline CDR1 and CDR2 sequences are SGHNT and YYREEE (reference sequence). The CDR3 covers 14 residues. The CDR3 coding sequence is TGTGCCAGCAGCCGCGGGGGGGCGGAAGATACGCAGTATTTT. The encoded protein is CASSRGGAEDTQYF.

The chain has TRBV18 and TRBJ2-7, with TRBD1 matching over 8 bases. Germline trimming cut 5 bases from V and 0 bases from J; bases unmatched to any gene: 9. CDR1 and CDR2 (germline): KGHSH, LQKENI. This CDR3 contains 16 residues. CDR3 loop: CASSRGPTGDSYEQYF. The CDR3, as DNA: TGTGCCAGCTCAAGGGGCCCGACAGGGGACTCCTACGAGCAGTACTTC.

This rearrangement joins TRBV9 to TRBJ1-2; the D gene is possibly TRBD1 (6 bases). Germline V gene data show CDR1 as SGDLS and CDR2 as YYNGEE. V was cut by 4 bases and J by 2 bases, with 15 bases left in between. This CDR3 contains 15 residues. This CDR3 reads CASSSTGRGNYGYTF. The CDR3 DNA sequence: TGTGCCAGCAGCTCCACAGGGCGCGGAAACTATGGCTACACCTTC.

The rearrangement links TRBV29-1 to TRBJ2-3; D gene uncertain. V was clipped by 4 bases and J by 0 bases, with 11 bases between them. This CDR3 region has 14 residues. Per the germline V gene, CDR1 is SQVTM and CDR2 is ANQGSEA. The chain's CDR3 is CSVGQLSSTDTQYF. DNA for the CDR3: TGCAGCGTTGGGCAGCTGTCTAGCACAGATACGCAGTATTTT.

This chain connects TRBV5-1 to TRBJ2-1, with D unresolved. The V end lost 1 base, the J end lost 5 bases, and 7 bases lay between the germline ends. The CDR3 length is 13 residues. Per germline, CDR1 SGHRS and CDR2 YFSETQ. The CDR3 loop is CASSLRPNNEQFF. CDR3 nucleotide sequence: TGCGCCAGCAGCTTGAGACCCAACAATGAGCAGTTCTTC.

CDR3 nucleotide sequence: TGTGCCTGGAAACGGGGGGAACACAATGAGCAGTTCTTC. Translation: CAWKRGEHNEQFF. This chain uses TRBV30 with TRBJ2-1; 7 bases fit TRBD2. The CDR3 length is 13 residues. Per the germline V gene, CDR1 is GTSNPN and CDR2 is SVGIG (reference sequence). J was trimmed by 5 bases and V by 4 bases; bases with no gene match: 5. Full variable domain (rest looked up from reference TRBV30 and TRBJ2-1): SQTIHQWPATLVQPVGSPLSLECTVEGTSNPNLYWYRQAAGRGLQLLFYSVGIGQISSEVPQNLSASRPQDRQFILSSKKLLLSDSGFYLCAWKRGEHNEQFFGPGTRLTVL.

This clone was seen just once. The gene calls are TRBV18 and TRBJ1-4, with 9 bases identical to TRBD1. The V segment lost 3 bases and the J segment 9 bases; nucleotides outside the gene matches: 8. The CDR3 consists of 15 residues. CDR1 and CDR2 from the germline V gene are KGHSH and LQKENI. CDR3 sequence: CASSPYGTGRKKLFF. CDR3 nucleotide sequence: TGTGCCAGCTCACCTTACGGGACAGGGAGGAAAAAACTGTTTTTT.

J is TRBJ2-3 and V is TRBV6-1; TRBD2 is a possible D gene (6 bases). The CDR3 runs 16 residues. Between the trimmed V and J ends, which lost 2 bases and 0 bases, there was a span of 12 bases. Germline CDR1 reads MNHNS; CDR2 reads SASEGT. The CDR3 DNA reads as TGTGCCAGCAGTGAAATGGGGGGAGCTAGCACAGATACGCAGTATTTT. Protein: CASSEMGGASTDTQYF.

The genes are TRBV19 and TRBJ1-5, with 7 bases matching TRBD1. Germline V gene lookup returns CDR1 LNHDA and CDR2 SQIVND (reference sequence). The CDR3 runs 16 residues. J gave up 5 bases and V 5 bases, and 12 bases lay outside the gene matches. CDR3 nucleotides: TGTGCCAGTAGTCCTATGACAGGGAAATCGGATCAGCCCCAGCATTTT. Protein sequence: CASSPMTGKSDQPQHF. Together with reference TRBV19 and TRBJ1-5, the CDR3 gives the full variable domain: DGGITQSPKYLFRKEGQNVTLSCEQNLNHDAMYWYRQDPGQGLRLIYYSQIVNDFQKGDIAEGYSVSREKKESFPLTVTSAQKNPTAFYLCASSPMTGKSDQPQHFGDGTRLSIL.

This clone was picked up one time. The V and J genes are TRBV6-5 and TRBJ2-7; maybe TRBD1 (5 bases). This CDR3 comprises 15 residues. Germline V gene sequence: CDR1 MNHEY, CDR2 SVGAGI. V was trimmed by 0 bases and J by 4 bases, leaving 13 bases between them. The CDR3 DNA sequence: TGTGCCAGCAGTTACTCGGGGCTGGATGGATACGAGCAGTACTTC. Encoded protein: CASSYSGLDGYEQYF.

This clone was seen just once. Other nucleotide sequences from this sample produce the same CDR3. The CDR3 DNA reads as TGCAGTGCTAGAAGGGAGACCCAGTACTTC. It codes for CSARRETQYF. The chain combines TRBV20-1 with TRBJ2-5; D unresolved. This CDR3 spans 10 amino acids. Deletions cut 2 bases from V and 5 bases from J, with 3 bases between. The germline V gene has CDR1 DFQATT and CDR2 SNEGSKA (reference sequence).

The chain employs TRBV2 and TRBJ2-7; a possible D gene is TRBD2 (5 bases). The CDR3 runs to 14 residues. The germline V and J ends were trimmed by 3 bases and 9 bases, with 18 bases remaining between them. Germline V gives CDR1 SNHLY, CDR2 FYNNEI. The CDR3 reads CASSEPTASSWQYF. CDR3 DNA: TGTGCCAGCAGTGAGCCGACCGCTAGCTCGTGGCAGTACTTC.

V is TRBV9 and J is TRBJ1-5; D ambiguous. The CDR3 has 15 amino acids. Germline loops: CDR1 SGDLS, CDR2 YYNGEE. V was cut by 1 base and J by 4 bases, with 12 bases left in between. CDR3 residues: CASSVSEGKNQPQHF. CDR3 sequence (DNA): TGTGCCAGCAGCGTATCGGAGGGTAAGAATCAGCCCCAGCATTTT. The full variable domain, its missing parts supplied by reference TRBV9 and TRBJ1-5, is DSGVTQTPKHLITATGQRVTLRCSPRSGDLSVYWYQQSLDQGLQFLIQYYNGEERAKGNILERFSAQQFPDLHSELNLSSLELGDSALYFCASSVSEGKNQPQHFGDGTRLSIL.